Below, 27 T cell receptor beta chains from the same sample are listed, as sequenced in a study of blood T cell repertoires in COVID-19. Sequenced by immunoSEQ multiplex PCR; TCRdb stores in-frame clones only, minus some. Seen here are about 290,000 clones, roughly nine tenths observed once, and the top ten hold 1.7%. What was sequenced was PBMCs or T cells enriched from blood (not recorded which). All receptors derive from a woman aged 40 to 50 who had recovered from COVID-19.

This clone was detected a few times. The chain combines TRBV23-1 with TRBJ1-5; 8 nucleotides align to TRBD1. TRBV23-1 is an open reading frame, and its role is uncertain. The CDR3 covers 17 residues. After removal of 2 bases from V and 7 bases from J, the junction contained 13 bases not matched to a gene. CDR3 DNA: TGCGCCAGCAGTCAACGGCGGCAGGGGGCGCGTCGCCAGCCCCAGCATTTT. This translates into CASSQRRQGARRQPQHF.

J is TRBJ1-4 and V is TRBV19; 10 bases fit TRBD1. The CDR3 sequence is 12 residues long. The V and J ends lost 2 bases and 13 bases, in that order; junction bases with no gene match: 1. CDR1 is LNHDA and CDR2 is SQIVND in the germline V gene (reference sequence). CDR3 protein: CASSIRTGGLFF. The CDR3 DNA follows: TGTGCCAGTAGTATACGGACAGGGGGACTGTTTTTT. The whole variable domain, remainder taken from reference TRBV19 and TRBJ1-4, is DGGITQSPKYLFRKEGQNVTLSCEQNLNHDAMYWYRQDPGQGLRLIYYSQIVNDFQKGDIAEGYSVSREKKESFPLTVTSAQKNPTAFYLCASSIRTGGLFFGSGTQLSVL.

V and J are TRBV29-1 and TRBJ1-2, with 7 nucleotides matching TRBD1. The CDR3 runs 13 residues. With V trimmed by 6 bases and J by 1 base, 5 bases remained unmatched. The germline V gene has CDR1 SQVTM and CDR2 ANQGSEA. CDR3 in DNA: TGCAGCGTAGGGGACAGCCTTAACTATGGCTACACCTTC. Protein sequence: CSVGDSLNYGYTF.

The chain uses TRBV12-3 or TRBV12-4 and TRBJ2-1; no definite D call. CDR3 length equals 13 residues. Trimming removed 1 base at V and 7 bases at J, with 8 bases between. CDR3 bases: TGTGCCAGCAGTTTAGACAGTCATAATGAGCAGTTCTTC. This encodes CASSLDSHNEQFF.

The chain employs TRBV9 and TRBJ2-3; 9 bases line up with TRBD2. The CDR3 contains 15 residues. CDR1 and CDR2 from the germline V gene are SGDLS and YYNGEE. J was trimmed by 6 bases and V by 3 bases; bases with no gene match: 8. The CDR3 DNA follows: TGTGCCAGCAGCGGGGAGGGCCTAGCGGGGGATACGCAGTATTTT. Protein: CASSGEGLAGDTQYF.

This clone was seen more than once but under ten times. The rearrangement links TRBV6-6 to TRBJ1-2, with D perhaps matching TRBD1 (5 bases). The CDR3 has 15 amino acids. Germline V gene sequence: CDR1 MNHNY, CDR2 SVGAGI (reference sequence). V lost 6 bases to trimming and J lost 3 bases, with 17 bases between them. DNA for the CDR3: TGTGCCAGCAGCGACGAAACCCGGGGGGACTATGGCTACACCTTC. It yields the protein CASSDETRGDYGYTF.

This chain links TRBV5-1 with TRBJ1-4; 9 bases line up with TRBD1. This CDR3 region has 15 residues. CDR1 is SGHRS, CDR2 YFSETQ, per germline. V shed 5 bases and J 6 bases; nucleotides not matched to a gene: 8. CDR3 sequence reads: CASSLQQGADEKLFF. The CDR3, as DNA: TGCGCCAGCAGTTTGCAACAGGGGGCGGATGAAAAACTGTTTTTT. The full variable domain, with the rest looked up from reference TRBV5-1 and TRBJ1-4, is KAGVTQTPRYLIKTRGQQVTLSCSPISGHRSVSWYQQTPGQGLQFLFEYFSETQRNKGNFPGRFSGRQFSNSRSEMNVSTLELGDSALYLCASSLQQGADEKLFFGSGTQLSVL.

This CDR3 is CASSPRRTGGDGYTF. The CDR3 DNA is TGTGCCAGCTCACCGAGGAGGACAGGGGGGGATGGCTACACCTTC. The chain uses TRBV18 and TRBJ1-2, with 10 bases lining up with TRBD1. The germline V gene has CDR1 KGHSH and CDR2 LQKENI. V lost 3 bases and J lost 6; bases outside the gene matches: 7. The CDR3 totals 15 residues.

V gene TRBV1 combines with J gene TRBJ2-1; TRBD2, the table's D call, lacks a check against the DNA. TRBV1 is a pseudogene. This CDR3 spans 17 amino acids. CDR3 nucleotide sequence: TGCACCAGCAGCCAAGGTAAACCGGCCGAAGGAGTAGATGAGCAGTTCTTC. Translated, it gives CTSSQGKPAEGVDEQFF.

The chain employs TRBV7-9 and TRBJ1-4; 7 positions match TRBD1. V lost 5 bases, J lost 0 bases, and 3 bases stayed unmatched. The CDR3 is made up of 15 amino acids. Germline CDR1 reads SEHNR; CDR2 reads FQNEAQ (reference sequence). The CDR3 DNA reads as TGTGCCAGCAGCAAAGGGACAGCAACTAATGAAAAACTGTTTTTT. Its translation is CASSKGTATNEKLFF.

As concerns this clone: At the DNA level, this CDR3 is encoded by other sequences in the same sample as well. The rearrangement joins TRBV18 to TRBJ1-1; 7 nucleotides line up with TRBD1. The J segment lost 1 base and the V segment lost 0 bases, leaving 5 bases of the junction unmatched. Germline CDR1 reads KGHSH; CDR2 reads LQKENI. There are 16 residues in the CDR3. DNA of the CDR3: TGTGCCAGCTCACCACCGAACAGGGGCGGGAACACTGAAGCTTTCTTT. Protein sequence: CASSPPNRGGNTEAFF.

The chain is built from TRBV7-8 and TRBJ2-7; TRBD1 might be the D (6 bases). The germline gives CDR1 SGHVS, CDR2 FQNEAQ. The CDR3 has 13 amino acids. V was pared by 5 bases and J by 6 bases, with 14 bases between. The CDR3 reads CASSREAGVEQYF. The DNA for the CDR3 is TGTGCCAGCAGCCGTGAGGCAGGGGTCGAGCAGTACTTC.

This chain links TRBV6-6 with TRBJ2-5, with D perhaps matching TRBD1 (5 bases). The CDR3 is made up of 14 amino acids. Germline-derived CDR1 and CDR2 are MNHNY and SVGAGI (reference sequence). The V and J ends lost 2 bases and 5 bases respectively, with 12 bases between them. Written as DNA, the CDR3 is TGTGCCAGCAGTTACACAGGCCCGCGGGAGACCCAGTACTTC. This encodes CASSYTGPRETQYF.

The CDR3 spells CASSQIRDYYEKLFF. Written as DNA, the CDR3 is TGTGCCAGCAGCCAGATCCGGGACTACTATGAAAAACTGTTTTTT. The V and J genes are TRBV3-1 (or the pseudogene TRBV3-2) and TRBJ1-4, with D maybe TRBD1 (5 bases). Trimming took 3 bases from V and 6 from J, leaving 14 bases between them. Looked up from germline, CDR1 is LGHDT and CDR2 is YNNKEL (reference sequence). The CDR3 is made up of 15 amino acids.

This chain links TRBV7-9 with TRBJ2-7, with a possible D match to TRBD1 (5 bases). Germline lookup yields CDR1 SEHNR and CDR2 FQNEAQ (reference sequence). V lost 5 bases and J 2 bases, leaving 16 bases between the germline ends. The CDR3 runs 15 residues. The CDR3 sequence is CASSQGQTLTYEQYF. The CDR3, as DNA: TGTGCCAGCAGCCAGGGTCAGACACTTACCTACGAGCAGTACTTC.

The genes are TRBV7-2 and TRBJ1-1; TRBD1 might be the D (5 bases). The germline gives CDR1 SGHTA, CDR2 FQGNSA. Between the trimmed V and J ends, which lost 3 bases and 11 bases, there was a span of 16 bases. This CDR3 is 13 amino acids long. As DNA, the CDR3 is TGTGCCAGCAGCTTGGGACCGCCGCGGGGGGCTTTCTTT. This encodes CASSLGPPRGAFF.

The CDR3 sequence is CASSLAGLAGGGNEQFF. In DNA form, the CDR3 reads TGTGCCAGCAGCTTAGCGGGACTAGCGGGAGGGGGCAATGAGCAGTTCTTC. V gene TRBV7-2 combines with J gene TRBJ2-1; 16 bases fit TRBD2. Germline assignment: CDR1 SGHTA and CDR2 FQGNSA. This CDR3 has 17 amino acids. With V trimmed by 0 bases and J by 6 bases, 2 bases remained unmatched.

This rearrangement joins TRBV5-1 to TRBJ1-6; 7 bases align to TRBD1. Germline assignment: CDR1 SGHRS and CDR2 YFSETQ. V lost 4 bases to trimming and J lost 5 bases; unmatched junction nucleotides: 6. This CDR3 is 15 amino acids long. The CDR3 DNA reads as TGCGCCAGCAGCCTCGCGACAGGGAATAATTCACCCCTCCACTTT. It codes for CASSLATGNNSPLHF.

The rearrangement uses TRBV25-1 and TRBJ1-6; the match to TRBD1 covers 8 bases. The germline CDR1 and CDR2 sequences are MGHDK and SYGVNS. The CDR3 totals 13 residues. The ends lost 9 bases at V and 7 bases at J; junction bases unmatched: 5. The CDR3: CASMDRENSPLHF. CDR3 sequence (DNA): TGTGCCAGTATGGACAGGGAAAATTCACCCCTCCACTTT.

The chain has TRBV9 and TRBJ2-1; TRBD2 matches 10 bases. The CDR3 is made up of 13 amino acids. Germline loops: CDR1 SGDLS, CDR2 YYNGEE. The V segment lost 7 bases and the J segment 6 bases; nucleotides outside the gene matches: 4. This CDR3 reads CASEASGGNEQFF. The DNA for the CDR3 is TGTGCCAGCGAGGCTAGCGGGGGCAATGAGCAGTTCTTC.

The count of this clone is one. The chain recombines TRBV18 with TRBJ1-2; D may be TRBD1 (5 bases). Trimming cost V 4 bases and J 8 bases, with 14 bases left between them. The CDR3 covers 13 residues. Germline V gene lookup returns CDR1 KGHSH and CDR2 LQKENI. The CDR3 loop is CASSQAREDGYTF. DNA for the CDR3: TGTGCCAGCTCACAAGCCAGGGAAGACGGCTACACCTTC.

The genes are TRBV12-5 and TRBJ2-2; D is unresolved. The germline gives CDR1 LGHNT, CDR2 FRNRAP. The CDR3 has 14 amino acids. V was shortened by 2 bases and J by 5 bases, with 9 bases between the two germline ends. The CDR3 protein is CASGLLGGTGELFF. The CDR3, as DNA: TGTGCTAGTGGTTTGTTAGGCGGAACCGGGGAGCTGTTTTTT.

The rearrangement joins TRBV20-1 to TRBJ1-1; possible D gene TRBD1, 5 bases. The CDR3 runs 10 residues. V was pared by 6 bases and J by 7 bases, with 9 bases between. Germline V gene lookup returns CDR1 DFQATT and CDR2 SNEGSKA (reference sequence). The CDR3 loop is CSAGQDEAFF. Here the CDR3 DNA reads TGCAGTGCCGGACAAGATGAAGCTTTCTTT.

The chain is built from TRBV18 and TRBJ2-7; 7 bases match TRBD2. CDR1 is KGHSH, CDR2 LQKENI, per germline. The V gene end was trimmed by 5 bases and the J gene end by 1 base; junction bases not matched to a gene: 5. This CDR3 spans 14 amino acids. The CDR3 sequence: CASSVAGASYEQYF. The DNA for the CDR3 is TGTGCCAGCTCAGTAGCGGGCGCTTCCTACGAGCAGTACTTC.

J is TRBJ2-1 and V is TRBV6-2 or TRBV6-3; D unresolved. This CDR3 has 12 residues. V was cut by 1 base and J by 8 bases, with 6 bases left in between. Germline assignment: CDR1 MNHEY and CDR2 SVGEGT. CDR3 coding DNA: TGTGCCAGCAGTTACTTGAGCGATGAGCAGTTCTTC. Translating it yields CASSYLSDEQFF.

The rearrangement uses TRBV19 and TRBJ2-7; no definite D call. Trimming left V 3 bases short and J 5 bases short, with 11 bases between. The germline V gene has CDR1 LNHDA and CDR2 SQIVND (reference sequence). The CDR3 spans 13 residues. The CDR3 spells CASSMHGSHEQYF. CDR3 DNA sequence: TGTGCCAGTAGTATGCACGGGTCCCACGAGCAGTACTTC.

CDR3 DNA sequence: TGTGCCAGCAGCCGATTAGACCCCCGGACAGCTGCTAACTATGGCTACACCTTC. Protein product: CASSRLDPRTAANYGYTF. The chain combines TRBV6-6 with TRBJ1-2; TRBD1 might be the D (6 bases). Trimming shortened V by 6 bases and J by 0 bases, and 23 bases separated the two germline ends. Germline V gene sequence: CDR1 MNHNY, CDR2 SVGAGI (reference sequence). This CDR3 contains 18 residues.